This T cell receptor beta chain was identified in a study of early T cells in non-severe SARS-CoV-2 infection. This clonotype showed up just a few times. cDNA molecules, individually, were tagged with unique molecular identifiers. In TCRdb, the 5' RACE reads were re-called with MiXCR into one record per CDR3 protein. The sample has tens of thousands of distinct CDR3 sequences, around 14% seen once; the top ten hold about 8%. The CDR3 has 13 amino acids. V was clipped by 5 bases and J by 1 base; unmatched bases: 0. The chain carries TRBV12-3 or TRBV12-4 and TRBJ1-1, with 8 positions matching TRBD1. The sequence was collected from an adult who was a healthcare worker with PCR-confirmed SARS-CoV-2 infection or an uninfected control (not recorded which). The sequenced sample was whole blood. The CDR3 protein is CASSGQGNTEAFF. In nucleotides, the CDR3 is TGTGCCAGCAGTGGACAGGGGAACACTGAAGCTTTCTTT.